The rows below give T cell receptor beta chains drawn from one sample of a study of patients with pleural tuberculosis. One entry per CDR3 protein, called by TCRdb with MiXCR from the reads. In the table there are 45,000 to 60,000 distinct CDR3 sequences, 5.5% to 8% of which are singletons. Receptors were obtained from a human donor with pleural tuberculosis. The CDR3 runs from the conserved cysteine through the conserved F or W. A D gene is named only where the DNA matches it firmly. Clone size is shown for a subset of rows, as once, few, many or a class of expanded clone.

abundance: many
j_gene: TRBJ2-2
d_gene: .
v_gene: TRBV15
CDR3aa: CATSRGGRTGELFF
CDR3nt: TGTGCCACCAGCAGAGGAGGGCGGACCGGGGAGCTGTTTTTT

abundance: many
j_gene: TRBJ2-5
d_gene: TRBD2
v_gene: TRBV6-1
CDR3aa: CASSEGLAGWETQYF
CDR3nt: TGTGCCAGCAGTGAGGGACTAGCGGGATGGGAGACCCAGTACTTC

abundance: many
j_gene: TRBJ2-1
d_gene: .
v_gene: TRBV11-2
CDR3aa: CASSSGLRNEQFF
CDR3nt: TGTGCCAGCAGCAGCGGACTCAGGAATGAGCAGTTCTTC

abundance: .
j_gene: TRBJ2-1
d_gene: .
v_gene: TRBV7-3
CDR3aa: CASSPAGTDEQFF
CDR3nt: TGTGCCAGCAGCCCGGCAGGGACCGATGAGCAGTTCTTC

abundance: .
j_gene: TRBJ2-5
d_gene: .
v_gene: TRBV11-2
CDR3aa: CASSLGPQETQYF
CDR3nt: TGTGCCAGCAGCTTAGGACCGCAAGAGACCCAGTACTTC

abundance: many
j_gene: TRBJ2-3
d_gene: .
v_gene: TRBV20-1
CDR3aa: CSAIASNTDTQYF
CDR3nt: TGCAGTGCTATCGCTAGTAACACAGATACGCAGTATTTT

abundance: many
j_gene: TRBJ1-2
d_gene: .
v_gene: TRBV2
CDR3aa: CASSEPGSNYGYTF
CDR3nt: TGTGCCAGCAGTGAGCCGGGGAGTAACTATGGCTACACCTTC

abundance: few
j_gene: TRBJ1-5
d_gene: TRBD1
v_gene: TRBV12-3/TRBV12-4
CDR3aa: CASRLDRVDQPQHF
CDR3nt: TGTGCCAGCAGACTTGACAGGGTTGATCAGCCCCAGCATTTT

abundance: .
j_gene: TRBJ2-1
d_gene: TRBD2
v_gene: TRBV19
CDR3aa: CASRTSGRTSYNEQFF
CDR3nt: TGTGCCAGTAGAACTAGCGGGAGGACCTCCTACAATGAGCAGTTCTTC

abundance: many
j_gene: TRBJ2-1
d_gene: .
v_gene: TRBV7-3
CDR3aa: CASSFEGVEQFF
CDR3nt: TGTGCCAGCAGCTTTGAAGGTGTTGAGCAGTTCTTC

abundance: many
j_gene: TRBJ2-3
d_gene: TRBD2
v_gene: TRBV24-1
CDR3aa: CATSLTSGTTDTQYF
CDR3nt: TGTGCCACCAGTTTGACTAGCGGCACCACAGATACGCAGTATTTT

abundance: .
j_gene: TRBJ2-1
d_gene: TRBD2
v_gene: TRBV12-3/TRBV12-4
CDR3aa: CASSALAGNEQFF
CDR3nt: TGTGCCAGCAGTGCCTTAGCGGGAAACGAGCAGTTCTTC

abundance: .
j_gene: TRBJ1-3
d_gene: TRBD1
v_gene: TRBV5-1
CDR3aa: CASSETGGAFGNTIYF
CDR3nt: TGCGCCAGCAGCGAGACAGGGGGCGCCTTTGGAAACACCATATATTTT

abundance: few
j_gene: TRBJ2-1
d_gene: .
v_gene: TRBV29-1
CDR3aa: CSSVASNYNEQFF
CDR3nt: TGCAGTTCCGTAGCGAGCAACTACAATGAGCAGTTCTTC

abundance: many
j_gene: TRBJ2-1
d_gene: .
v_gene: TRBV6-2/TRBV6-3
CDR3aa: CASSWGNNEQFF
CDR3nt: TGTGCCAGCAGTTGGGGAAACAATGAGCAGTTCTTC

abundance: many
j_gene: TRBJ2-7
d_gene: TRBD2
v_gene: TRBV28
CDR3aa: CASSLSLAGGREQYF
CDR3nt: TGTGCCAGCAGTTTATCCCTAGCGGGAGGGCGGGAGCAGTACTTC

abundance: many
j_gene: TRBJ2-7
d_gene: .
v_gene: TRBV20-1
CDR3aa: CSARERVVREQYF
CDR3nt: TGCAGTGCTAGAGAGAGGGTCGTCAGGGAGCAGTACTTC

abundance: many
j_gene: TRBJ2-5
d_gene: TRBD2
v_gene: TRBV2
CDR3aa: CASSEGGRSAETQYF
CDR3nt: TGTGCCAGCAGTGAAGGCGGGAGAAGTGCAGAGACCCAGTACTTC

abundance: many
j_gene: TRBJ1-1
d_gene: .
v_gene: TRBV3-1
CDR3aa: CASSQAGYTEAFF
CDR3nt: TGTGCCAGCAGCCAAGCAGGGTACACTGAAGCTTTCTTT

abundance: many
j_gene: TRBJ2-3
d_gene: .
v_gene: TRBV19
CDR3aa: CASSRTTDTQYF
CDR3nt: TGTGCCAGCTCTAGGACCACAGATACGCAGTATTTT

abundance: .
j_gene: TRBJ2-3
d_gene: TRBD2
v_gene: TRBV29-1
CDR3aa: CSVGGLAGEDTQYF
CDR3nt: TGCAGCGTTGGGGGACTAGCGGGGGAAGATACGCAGTATTTT

abundance: many
j_gene: TRBJ2-3
d_gene: .
v_gene: TRBV27
CDR3aa: CASTSGARTDTQYF
CDR3nt: TGTGCCAGCACGTCGGGGGCTCGCACAGATACGCAGTATTTT

abundance: .
j_gene: TRBJ1-5
d_gene: .
v_gene: TRBV5-1
CDR3aa: CASSPYGPHQPQHF
CDR3nt: TGCGCCAGCAGCCCTTATGGACCCCATCAGCCCCAGCATTTT

abundance: many
j_gene: TRBJ2-7
d_gene: .
v_gene: TRBV11-2
CDR3aa: CASSILTTETYEQYF
CDR3nt: TGTGCCAGCAGCATACTGACCACAGAGACCTACGAGCAGTACTTC

abundance: many
j_gene: TRBJ2-7
d_gene: .
v_gene: TRBV10-2
CDR3aa: CASSEIYEQYF
CDR3nt: TGCGCCAGCAGTGAGATCTACGAGCAGTACTTC

abundance: many
j_gene: TRBJ1-1
d_gene: .
v_gene: TRBV20-1
CDR3aa: CSATRFLGQQF
CDR3nt: TGCAGTGCCACTCGGTTTTTAGGCCAGCAATTT

abundance: many
j_gene: TRBJ2-3
d_gene: .
v_gene: TRBV19
CDR3aa: CASSNRPSFSTDTQYF
CDR3nt: TGTGCCAGTAGTAATCGACCGAGTTTTAGCACAGATACGCAGTATTTT

abundance: .
j_gene: TRBJ2-7
d_gene: TRBD2
v_gene: TRBV7-2
CDR3aa: CASSLGLAGLDEQYF
CDR3nt: TGTGCCAGCAGCCTAGGGCTAGCGGGACTTGACGAGCAGTACTTC

abundance: many
j_gene: TRBJ2-5
d_gene: TRBD1
v_gene: TRBV11-2
CDR3aa: CASSPRTGQQETQYF
CDR3nt: TGTGCCAGCAGCCCTCGGACAGGCCAACAAGAGACCCAGTACTTC

abundance: many
j_gene: TRBJ2-5
d_gene: TRBD2
v_gene: TRBV3-1
CDR3aa: CAIGASGQETQYF
CDR3nt: TGTGCCATAGGAGCTAGCGGTCAAGAGACCCAGTACTTC

abundance: many
j_gene: TRBJ2-7
d_gene: TRBD1
v_gene: TRBV6-2/TRBV6-3
CDR3aa: CASSHSSGGNQRDEQYF
CDR3nt: TGTGCCAGCAGTCACAGCTCAGGGGGCAATCAAAGGGACGAGCAGTACTTC

abundance: many
j_gene: TRBJ1-2
d_gene: .
v_gene: TRBV20-1
CDR3aa: CSARDRGGYTF
CDR3nt: TGCAGTGCTAGAGACAGGGGTGGCTACACCTTC

abundance: many
j_gene: TRBJ2-3
d_gene: TRBD2
v_gene: TRBV20-1
CDR3aa: CSVWLAGGDTQYF
CDR3nt: TGCAGTGTTTGGCTAGCGGGAGGGGATACGCAGTATTTT

abundance: .
j_gene: TRBJ2-3
d_gene: TRBD1
v_gene: TRBV29-1
CDR3aa: CSAHEQGVGTDTQYF
CDR3nt: TGCAGCGCCCATGAACAGGGGGTGGGCACAGATACGCAGTATTTT

abundance: few
j_gene: TRBJ2-3
d_gene: TRBD2
v_gene: TRBV29-1
CDR3aa: CSSRLAGDFITQYF
CDR3nt: TGCAGCTCCAGACTAGCGGGAGATTTTATTACGCAGTATTTT

abundance: many
j_gene: TRBJ1-6
d_gene: .
v_gene: TRBV15
CDR3aa: CATSRDSNNSPLHF
CDR3nt: TGTGCCACCAGCAGAGATTCAAATAATTCACCCCTCCACTTT

abundance: many
j_gene: TRBJ2-3
d_gene: .
v_gene: TRBV7-2
CDR3aa: CASSLASGFATQYF
CDR3nt: TGTGCCAGCAGCTTAGCGTCTGGGTTCGCTACGCAGTATTTT

abundance: many
j_gene: TRBJ2-1
d_gene: .
v_gene: TRBV3-1
CDR3aa: CASSLLHNEQFF
CDR3nt: TGTGCCAGCAGCCTGTTGCACAATGAGCAGTTCTTC

abundance: many
j_gene: TRBJ2-3
d_gene: TRBD2
v_gene: TRBV11-1
CDR3aa: CASSIGGSADTQYF
CDR3nt: TGTGCCAGCAGTATAGGCGGGAGCGCAGATACGCAGTATTTT